Below are 23 T cell receptor beta chains sequenced from a single sample in a study of shared clonotypes between healthy human individuals (dated by TCRdb to the early 2020s). The library was made by the immunoSEQ multiplex PCR assay. TCRdb holds this immuneACCESS table with in-frame rearrangements only. Some clones are missing; in checked studies, unresolved V genes explain under half, and the rest has no known cause. A total of 1.6 million or so clones appear in this sample, roughly 95% of them only once. 1% to 1.5% of the sample is held by the ten biggest clonotypes. The sequenced material came from naive CD4+ T cells sorted from blood. According to the study, the label for this sample's cell subset or site signals: CD45RA+ positively selected. The receptors derive from a man aged 25 to 40 in good health.

The chain is built from TRBV18 and TRBJ1-2; weak D call: TRBD1 (6 bases). Trimming took 1 base from V and 4 from J, leaving 22 bases between them. The CDR3 has 18 residues. Germline V lookup: CDR1 KGHSH, CDR2 LQKENI. DNA of the CDR3: TGTGCCAGCTCACCACTTGAGATTCTCGGGGGCCTCTCCTATGGCTACACCTTC. It is translated as CASSPLEILGGLSYGYTF.

This clone was found once. The chain links TRBV10-3 to TRBJ2-3, with D possibly being TRBD1 or TRBD2 (6 bases each). CDR1 and CDR2 from the germline V gene are ENHRY and SYGVKD. The CDR3 spans 17 residues. V was trimmed by 0 bases and J by 6 bases, leaving 19 bases between them. The CDR3 coding sequence is TGTGCCATCAGTGAGTCGAGAGGGGGGACCGGCGACGATACGCAGTATTTT. Encoded protein: CAISESRGGTGDDTQYF.

The chain recombines TRBV25-1 with TRBJ2-1; D remains unclear. With 10 bases removed from V and 4 bases from J, the gap between germline ends came to 14 bases. Germline CDR1 is MGHDK and CDR2 is SYGVNS. The CDR3 consists of 13 residues. The CDR3 DNA is TGTGCCACCGCGCCTGGTACGTACAATGAGCAGTTCTTC. Translated, it gives CATAPGTYNEQFF.

V is TRBV7-8 and J is TRBJ2-1; 7 bases are a match to TRBD2. Germline CDR1 reads SGHVS; CDR2 reads FQNEAQ. The junction had 12 bases not matched to a gene; V was cut back by 5 bases and J by 8 bases. The CDR3 length is 15 residues. The CDR3 is CASSRGLEVRDEQFF. The CDR3 nucleotides read TGTGCCAGCAGCCGCGGACTAGAAGTCCGCGATGAGCAGTTCTTC.

The J gene is TRBJ2-3, the V gene TRBV7-6, with 7 bases lining up with TRBD1. The CDR3 contains 15 residues. With V trimmed by 2 bases and J by 4 bases, 6 bases remained unmatched. The germline V gene has CDR1 SGHVS and CDR2 FNYEAQ. The CDR3 bases are TGTGCCAGCAGCTTATTTGAGGGGGCCGCAGATACGCAGTATTTT. Protein sequence: CASSLFEGAADTQYF.

The rearrangement joins TRBV7-2 to TRBJ1-2; D uncertain. The CDR3 sequence is 13 residues long. In germline, CDR1 is SGHTA, CDR2 FQGNSA. The ends were cut back, 0 bases at V and 6 bases at J, with 8 bases in the middle. CDR3 DNA sequence: TGTGCCAGCAGCTTAGCGCAGAGGGATGGCTACACCTTC. This sequence encodes CASSLAQRDGYTF.

The rearrangement joins TRBV10-3 to TRBJ2-7; D might be TRBD1 or TRBD2, each matching 5 bases. Germline V gene sequence: CDR1 ENHRY, CDR2 SYGVKD. Trimming shortened V by 7 bases and J by 4 bases, and 14 bases separated the two germline ends. The CDR3 is 13 residues long. The CDR3 region is CAIMGEQSYEQYF. In nucleotides, the CDR3 is TGTGCCATCATGGGGGAGCAGTCGTACGAGCAGTACTTC.

This clone was counted a single time. Other DNA sequences in the same sample also yield this CDR3. The rearrangement joins TRBV2 to TRBJ2-3; D perhaps matches TRBD2 (7 bases). Trimming pared 2 bases from V and 3 bases from J, leaving 12 bases between. Germline values: CDR1 SNHLY, CDR2 FYNNEI. CDR3 length equals 15 residues. CDR3 in amino acids: CASSERGAGTDTQYF. The CDR3 DNA follows: TGTGCCAGCAGTGAACGGGGGGCAGGTACAGATACGCAGTATTTT.

A single count supports this clone. The chain's CDR3 is CASSLNSGNNQPQHF. CDR3 DNA sequence: TGCGCCAGCAGCCTAAATTCCGGGAACAATCAGCCCCAGCATTTT. This chain links TRBV5-1 with TRBJ1-5, with D unresolved. The CDR3 extends over 15 amino acids. V was shortened by 4 bases and J by 3 bases, with 14 bases between the two germline ends. Germline V gene data show CDR1 as SGHRS and CDR2 as YFSETQ.

The chain joins TRBV19 to TRBJ2-3, with TRBD2 matching over 13 bases. CDR1 is LNHDA and CDR2 is SQIVND in the germline V gene (reference sequence). The CDR3 consists of 15 residues. The junction had 8 bases not matched to a gene; V was cut back by 6 bases and J by 8 bases. CDR3 nucleotide sequence: TGTGCCAGTAGCGTAGGACTAGCGGGAGTCCCTACGCAGTATTTT. Translation: CASSVGLAGVPTQYF.

The V gene is TRBV5-4, the J gene TRBJ1-4; weak D call: TRBD1 (5 bases). The CDR3 consists of 14 residues. Germline V gives CDR1 SGHNT, CDR2 YYREEE (reference sequence). Trimming stripped 2 bases from V and 8 bases from J, with 13 bases between. The CDR3 region is CASSFEGRGEKLFF. CDR3 bases: TGTGCCAGCAGCTTCGAGGGTCGGGGGGAAAAACTGTTTTTT.

This sequence joins TRBV6-1 and TRBJ1-2; maybe TRBD1 (5 bases). V lost 4 bases and J 4 bases, leaving 19 bases between the germline ends. The CDR3 covers 16 residues. From germline, CDR1 is MNHNS and CDR2 SASEGT. The CDR3 is CASSVGGNSAGYGYTF. The CDR3 coding sequence is TGTGCCAGCAGTGTCGGGGGGAATTCCGCTGGCTATGGCTACACCTTC.

This sequence joins TRBV9 and TRBJ1-1; D is ambiguous. Between the trimmed V and J ends, which lost 0 bases and 0 bases, there was a span of 9 bases. This CDR3 region has 15 residues. Germline V lookup: CDR1 SGDLS, CDR2 YYNGEE. CDR3 region: CASSVVGEMNTEAFF. The CDR3 DNA reads as TGTGCCAGCAGCGTAGTCGGGGAAATGAACACTGAAGCTTTCTTT.

The V and J genes are TRBV19 and TRBJ2-5, with 8 bases fitting TRBD1. CDR3 length: 15 residues. The V segment lost 4 bases and the J segment 1 base; nucleotides outside the gene matches: 5. Germline V gene lookup returns CDR1 LNHDA and CDR2 SQIVND (reference sequence). CDR3 residues: CASSTGDRPQETQYF. The CDR3 bases are TGTGCCAGTAGTACCGGGGACAGGCCCCAAGAGACCCAGTACTTC.

The V and J genes are TRBV6-1 and TRBJ1-1; 8 positions match TRBD1. The CDR3 totals 14 residues. V shed 6 bases, J shed 1 base, and the junction held 4 bases outside the gene matches. The germline V gene has CDR1 MNHNS and CDR2 SASEGT. The chain's CDR3 is CASRLQGANTEAFF. In DNA, the CDR3 is TGTGCCAGCAGACTCCAGGGGGCGAACACTGAAGCTTTCTTT.

This clone showed up just once. The rearrangement links TRBV5-1 to TRBJ1-1, with no clear D. The V end was cut by 0 bases, the J end by 4 bases, with 22 bases between. Per the germline V gene, CDR1 is SGHRS and CDR2 is YFSETQ. The CDR3 is 18 amino acids. The CDR3 nucleotides read TGCGCCAGCAGCTTGGGTCATGGACGGAACTCACCGTTCACTGAAGCTTTCTTT. Its translation is CASSLGHGRNSPFTEAFF.

The chain links TRBV10-3 to TRBJ2-6; 9 bases line up with TRBD1. Trimming removed 6 bases from V and 0 bases from J; junction bases left unmatched: 6. Germline lookup yields CDR1 ENHRY and CDR2 SYGVKD. The CDR3 length is 17 residues. CDR3: CAIRDTGGGSGANVLTF. As DNA, the CDR3 is TGTGCCATCAGGGATACAGGGGGCGGCTCTGGGGCCAACGTCCTGACTTTC.

This clone was seen only once. This chain uses TRBV7-2 with TRBJ1-1; TRBD1 matches at 7 bases. The CDR3 is 13 residues long. J was trimmed by 3 bases and V by 5 bases; bases with no gene match: 3. Per the germline V gene, CDR1 is SGHTA and CDR2 is FQGNSA. The CDR3 protein is CASSPTGYTEAFF. The CDR3, as DNA: TGTGCCAGCAGCCCGACAGGGTACACTGAAGCTTTCTTT.

J is TRBJ2-3 and V is TRBV5-6; D ambiguous. This CDR3 is 13 amino acids long. V was clipped by 1 base and J by 6 bases, with 9 bases between them. The V gene's germline CDR1 is SGHDT and CDR2 YYEEEE. The CDR3 DNA is TGTGCCAGCAGCTTGTCGATTGGTGATACGCAGTATTTT. It translates to CASSLSIGDTQYF.

The chain uses TRBV10-3 and TRBJ1-1; tentative D call: TRBD1 (6 bases). Trimming left V 5 bases short and J 1 base short, with 11 bases between. From germline, CDR1 is ENHRY and CDR2 SYGVKD. The CDR3 has 14 residues. The CDR3 DNA follows: TGTGCCATCAGTCGGGGGCAGAAGAACACTGAAGCTTTCTTT. Translating it yields CAISRGQKNTEAFF.

The genes are TRBV10-1 and TRBJ2-1; tentative D call: TRBD2 (6 bases). This CDR3 contains 13 residues. Trimming cost V 6 bases and J 7 bases, with 13 bases left between them. Germline V gives CDR1 WNHNN, CDR2 SYGVQD (reference sequence). For the CDR3, the DNA is TGCGCCAGCAGGGAGGGAGGTGGGAATGAGCAGTTCTTC. It yields the protein CASREGGGNEQFF.

The gene calls are TRBV27 and TRBJ2-2, with TRBD2 matching over 9 bases. Germline-derived CDR1 and CDR2 are MNHEY and SMNVEV (reference sequence). V lost 4 bases and J lost 4; bases outside the gene matches: 4. The CDR3 has 15 amino acids. CDR3 DNA sequence: TGTGCCAGCAGTTGGGTAGCGGGAGCCACCGGGGAGCTGTTTTTT. It specifies CASSWVAGATGELFF.

The chain has TRBV7-9 and TRBJ1-2, with TRBD1 as a possible D gene (6 bases). In germline, CDR1 is SEHNR, CDR2 FQNEAQ (reference sequence). This CDR3 is built from 14 residues. V shed 5 bases and J shed 4 bases, with 14 bases lying between them. The CDR3 region is CASSPQGRGYGYTF. The DNA for the CDR3 is TGTGCCAGCAGCCCACAGGGTCGGGGCTATGGCTACACCTTC.